A single sample is the source of the 18 T cell receptor beta chains below, sequenced in a study of human T cells and chemical hapten exposure. Stated time point: pre-sensitization, week 0. Treatment described: therapeutic diphenylcyclopropenone sensitization with weekly scalp DPC. TCRdb re-called the RACE reads with MiXCR, one entry per CDR3 protein. The table has 250,000 or so distinct CDR3 sequences, approximately 8.6% seen once. The sequenced sample was whole blood, obtained in connection with sensitization to the hapten diphenylcyclopropenone (DPC). These TCRs come from a woman aged 35 to 49 with alopecia areata. Some clones in this sample may be carry-over from other donors' samples.

This clonotype has a count of ten or more. The genes are TRBV7-9 and TRBJ2-3, with 7 bases identical to TRBD1. The V segment lost 3 bases and the J segment 1 base; nucleotides outside the gene matches: 4. Germline values: CDR1 SEHNR, CDR2 FQNEAQ (reference sequence). The CDR3 length is 15 residues. CDR3 sequence: CASSFRQGGTDTQYF. The CDR3 DNA reads TGTGCCAGCAGCTTTCGACAGGGAGGCACAGATACGCAGTATTTT.

The CDR3 sequence is CASRAGGNNQPQHF. As DNA, the CDR3 is TGTGCCAGCAGGGCGGGAGGGAACAATCAGCCCCAGCATTTT. The V and J genes are TRBV6-6 and TRBJ1-5; the D is unclear. The CDR3 runs 14 residues. Germline CDR1 reads MNHNY; CDR2 reads SVGAGI (reference sequence). The V end lost 6 bases, the J end lost 3 bases, and 12 bases lay between the germline ends.

The V and J genes are TRBV29-1 and TRBJ2-3; TRBD1 agrees at 9 bases. The CDR3 consists of 14 residues. V lost 3 bases to trimming and J lost 0 bases; unmatched junction nucleotides: 1. Germline V lookup: CDR1 SQVTM, CDR2 ANQGSEA. This CDR3 reads CSVEGTGSTDTQYF. The CDR3 coding sequence is TGCAGCGTTGAGGGGACAGGGAGCACAGATACGCAGTATTTT.

This clonotype showed up many times. J is TRBJ2-7 and V is TRBV6-5, with no clear D. The CDR3 spans 13 residues. Germline loops: CDR1 MNHEY, CDR2 SVGAGI. The ends were cut back, 2 bases at V and 6 bases at J, with 11 bases in the middle. In nucleotides, the CDR3 is TGTGCCAGCAGTTACGGGCGGAACTCCGAGCAGTACTTC. Translation: CASSYGRNSEQYF.

In this sample, this clonotype turned up a few times. The chain uses TRBV20-1 and TRBJ2-4; D perhaps matches TRBD1 (7 bases). This CDR3 is built from 15 residues. Germline CDR1 DFQATT, CDR2 SNEGSKA (reference sequence). V was shortened by 6 bases and J by 9 bases, with 24 bases between the two germline ends. The CDR3 region has the DNA TGCAGTGCCCATCCGGAGGGGGCGAGTCGGGCCATTCAGTACTTC. Protein: CSAHPEGASRAIQYF.

A few counts support this clonotype. The V and J genes are TRBV4-3 and TRBJ1-1; D perhaps matches TRBD1 (5 bases). Germline V CDR1 and CDR2: LGHNA, YSLEER. Trimming removed 5 bases at V and 1 base at J, with 11 bases between. There are 14 residues in the CDR3. Here the CDR3 DNA reads TGCGCCAGCAGCGCCCAGGGCCGGAACACTGAAGCTTTCTTT. Translated, it gives CASSAQGRNTEAFF.

The rearrangement links TRBV4-3 to TRBJ1-1, with D tentatively TRBD1 (6 bases). Germline V gives CDR1 LGHNA, CDR2 YSLEER. CDR3 length: 17 residues. V lost 4 bases, J lost 0 bases, and 18 bases lay in between. CDR3 region: CASSPKRGGKMNTEAFF. CDR3 sequence (DNA): TGCGCCAGCAGCCCTAAACGGGGGGGCAAAATGAACACTGAAGCTTTCTTT.

This clonotype has just a few counts. V and J are TRBV19 and TRBJ1-4; D is undetermined. V was trimmed by 4 bases and J by 7 bases, leaving 10 bases between them. The CDR3 has 13 residues. Germline CDR1 and CDR2: LNHDA and SQIVND (reference sequence). This CDR3 reads CASSTRTSEKLFF. Here the CDR3 DNA reads TGTGCCAGTAGTACCCGGACCTCTGAAAAACTGTTTTTT.

The chain uses TRBV4-1 and TRBJ2-3; perhaps TRBD1 as D (6 bases). V was pared by 6 bases and J by 15 bases, with 19 bases between. The CDR3 length is 12 residues. Germline loops: CDR1 MGHRA, CDR2 YSYEKL. The CDR3 nucleotides are TGCGCCAGCAGTGGGGACCGGCAGGGGCAATATTTT. Amino acids: CASSGDRQGQYF.

The J gene is TRBJ2-7, the V gene TRBV28, with TRBD1 matching 10 bases. Per germline, CDR1 MDHEN and CDR2 SYDVKM. J was trimmed by 4 bases and V by 6 bases; bases with no gene match: 9. The CDR3 has 15 residues. The CDR3 here is CASSRLGTGVYEQYF. CDR3 bases: TGTGCCAGCAGCCGCCTGGGGACAGGGGTTTACGAGCAGTACTTC.

This clonotype occurred a few times. The chain combines TRBV7-2 with TRBJ2-7; 14 positions agree with TRBD2. Germline-derived CDR1 and CDR2 are SGHTA and FQGNSA. Unmatched junction bases numbered 9, after V lost 8 bases and J lost 3 bases. The CDR3 length is 16 residues. CDR3 region: CASREAGTSGSYEQYF. In DNA, the CDR3 is TGTGCCAGCCGAGAGGCCGGGACTAGCGGGAGCTACGAGCAGTACTTC.

This clonotype was seen a handful of times. The gene calls are TRBV7-9 and TRBJ2-1; 9 bases map to TRBD2. The CDR3 spans 14 residues. Germline V gene sequence: CDR1 SEHNR, CDR2 FQNEAQ (reference sequence). Trimming cost V 5 bases and J 8 bases; bases outside gene matches: 7. CDR3 region: CASSPSGNPHEQFF. The CDR3 DNA follows: TGTGCCAGCAGCCCTAGCGGGAACCCCCATGAGCAGTTCTTC. The variable domain in full, with the rest retrieved from reference TRBV7-9 and TRBJ2-1, is DTGVSQNPRHKITKRGQNVTFRCDPISEHNRLYWYRQTLGQGPEFLTYFQNEAQLEKSRLLSDRFSAERPKGSFSTLEIQRTEQGDSAMYLCASSPSGNPHEQFFGPGTRLTVL.

This clonotype was detected only a few times. The gene calls are TRBV20-1 and TRBJ2-1; D is undetermined. This CDR3 comprises 12 residues. V was clipped by 0 bases and J by 10 bases, with 10 bases between them. Germline lookup yields CDR1 DFQATT and CDR2 SNEGSKA (reference sequence). The CDR3 region has the DNA TGCAGTGCTAGAGATGTGGCGGAAGAGCAGTTCTTC. Encoded protein: CSARDVAEEQFF.

The sample holds a few counts of this clonotype. V usage is TRBV29-1 and J usage is TRBJ2-5, with 7 bases fitting TRBD2. This CDR3 has 12 amino acids. The germline gives CDR1 SQVTM, CDR2 ANQGSEA. J was trimmed by 2 bases and V by 6 bases; bases with no gene match: 3. The CDR3 nucleotides read TGCAGCGTCAGGGAGGGACAAGAGACCCAGTACTTC. It codes for CSVREGQETQYF.

This chain uses TRBV7-9 with TRBJ2-1; D perhaps matches TRBD1 (5 bases). This CDR3 is 15 amino acids long. Trimming shortened V by 0 bases and J by 6 bases, and 12 bases separated the two germline ends. In germline, CDR1 is SEHNR, CDR2 FQNEAQ (reference sequence). DNA of the CDR3: TGTGCCAGCAGCTTAGCGGCTTCAGGGTCCAATGAGCAGTTCTTC. The encoded protein is CASSLAASGSNEQFF.

This clonotype occurred a few times. This chain links TRBV27 with TRBJ1-5; TRBD1 might be the D (6 bases). The V gene's germline CDR1 is MNHEY and CDR2 SMNVEV (reference sequence). Trimming removed 4 bases at V and 6 bases at J, with 13 bases between. The CDR3 contains 14 residues. CDR3 sequence: CASSSMGGGQPQHF. The CDR3 DNA reads as TGTGCCAGCAGTTCGATGGGGGGCGGTCAGCCCCAGCATTTT.

The V gene is TRBV7-2, the J gene TRBJ2-1, with D possibly matching TRBD2 (5 bases). The CDR3 runs to 16 residues. V was trimmed by 0 bases and J by 0 bases, leaving 9 bases between them. Germline V gene data show CDR1 as SGHTA and CDR2 as FQGNSA. The CDR3 DNA reads TGTGCCAGCAGCTTAGCCCCCACTAGCTCCTACAATGAGCAGTTCTTC. The encoded protein is CASSLAPTSSYNEQFF. The variable domain in full, completed from reference TRBV7-2 and TRBJ2-1, reads GAGVSQSPSNKVTEKGKDVELRCDPISGHTALYWYRQSLGQGLEFLIYFQGNSAPDKSGLPSDRFSAERTGGSVSTLTIQRTQQEDSAVYLCASSLAPTSSYNEQFFGPGTRLTVL.

This clonotype turned up a few times. This sequence joins TRBV7-8 and TRBJ2-1; possibly TRBD2 for D (5 bases). Deletions cut 1 base from V and 8 bases from J, with 15 bases between. Germline V gene lookup returns CDR1 SGHVS and CDR2 FQNEAQ. This CDR3 is built from 15 residues. In nucleotides, the CDR3 is TGTGCCAGCAGCTTAGTGGGCGGAGGAGCGGATGAGCAGTTCTTC. Translated: CASSLVGGGADEQFF.